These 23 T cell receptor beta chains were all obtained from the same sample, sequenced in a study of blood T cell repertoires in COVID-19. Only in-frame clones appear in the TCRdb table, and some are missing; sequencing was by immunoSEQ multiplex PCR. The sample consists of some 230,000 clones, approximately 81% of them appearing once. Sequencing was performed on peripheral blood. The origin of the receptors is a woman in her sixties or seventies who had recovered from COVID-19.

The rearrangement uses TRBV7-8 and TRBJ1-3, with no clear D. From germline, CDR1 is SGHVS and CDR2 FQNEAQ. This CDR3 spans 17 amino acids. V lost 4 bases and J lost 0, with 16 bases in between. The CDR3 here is CASSSRRAGSSGNTIYF. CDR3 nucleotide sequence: TGTGCCAGCAGCTCCCGGCGAGCCGGGTCCTCTGGAAACACCATATATTTT. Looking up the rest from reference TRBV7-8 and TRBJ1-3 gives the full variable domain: GAGVSQSPRYKVAKRGQDVALRCDPISGHVSLFWYQQALGQGPEFLTYFQNEAQLDKSGLPSDRFFAERPEGSVSTLKIQRTQQEDSAVYLCASSSRRAGSSGNTIYFGEGSWLTVV.

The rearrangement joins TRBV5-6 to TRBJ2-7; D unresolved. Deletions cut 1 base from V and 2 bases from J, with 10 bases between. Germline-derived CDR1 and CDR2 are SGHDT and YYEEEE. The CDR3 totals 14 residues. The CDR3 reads CASSLSSATYEQYF. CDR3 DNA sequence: TGTGCCAGCAGCTTGAGTTCCGCGACCTACGAGCAGTACTTC.

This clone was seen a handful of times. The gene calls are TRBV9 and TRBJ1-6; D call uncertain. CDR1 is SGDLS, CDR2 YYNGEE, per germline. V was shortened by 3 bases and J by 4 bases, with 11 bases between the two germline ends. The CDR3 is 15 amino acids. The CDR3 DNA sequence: TGTGCCAGCAGCGCCGCCGGGTCTTATAATTCACCCCTCCACTTT. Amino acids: CASSAAGSYNSPLHF.

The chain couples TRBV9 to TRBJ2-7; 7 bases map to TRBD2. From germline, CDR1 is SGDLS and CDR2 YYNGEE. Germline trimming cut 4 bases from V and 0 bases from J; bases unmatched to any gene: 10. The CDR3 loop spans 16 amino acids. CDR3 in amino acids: CASSPGGSGLSYEQYF. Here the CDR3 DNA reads TGTGCCAGCAGCCCCGGGGGGTCGGGCCTCTCCTACGAGCAGTACTTC. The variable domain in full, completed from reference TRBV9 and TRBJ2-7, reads DSGVTQTPKHLITATGQRVTLRCSPRSGDLSVYWYQQSLDQGLQFLIQYYNGEERAKGNILERFSAQQFPDLHSELNLSSLELGDSALYFCASSPGGSGLSYEQYFGPGTRLTVT.

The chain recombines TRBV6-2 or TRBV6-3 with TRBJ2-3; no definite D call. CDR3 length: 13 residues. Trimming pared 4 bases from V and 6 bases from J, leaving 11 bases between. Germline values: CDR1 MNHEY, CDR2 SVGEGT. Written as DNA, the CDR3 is TGTGCCAGCAGTTTGGAGAGTTTTGATACGCAGTATTTT. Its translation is CASSLESFDTQYF.

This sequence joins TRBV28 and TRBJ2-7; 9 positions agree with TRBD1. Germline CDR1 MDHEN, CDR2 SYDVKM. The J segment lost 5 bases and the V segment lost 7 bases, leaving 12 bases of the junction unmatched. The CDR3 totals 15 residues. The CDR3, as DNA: TGTGCCAGCACTCTCTACAGGGGGCGCAAGGACGAGCAGTACTTC. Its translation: CASTLYRGRKDEQYF.

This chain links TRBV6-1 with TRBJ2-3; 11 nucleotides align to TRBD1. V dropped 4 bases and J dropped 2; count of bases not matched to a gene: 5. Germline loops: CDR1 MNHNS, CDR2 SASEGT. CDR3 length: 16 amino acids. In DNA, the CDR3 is TGTGCCAGCAGTGGAGGACAGGGGGCCTCCACAGATACGCAGTATTTT. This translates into CASSGGQGASTDTQYF.

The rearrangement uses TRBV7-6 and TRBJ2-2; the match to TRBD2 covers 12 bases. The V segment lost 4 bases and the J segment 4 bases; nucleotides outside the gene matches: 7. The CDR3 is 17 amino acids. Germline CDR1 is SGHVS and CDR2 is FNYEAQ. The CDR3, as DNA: TGTGCCAGCAGCTCCGACGGACTAGCGGGGACCACCGGGGAGCTGTTTTTT. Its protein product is CASSSDGLAGTTGELFF.

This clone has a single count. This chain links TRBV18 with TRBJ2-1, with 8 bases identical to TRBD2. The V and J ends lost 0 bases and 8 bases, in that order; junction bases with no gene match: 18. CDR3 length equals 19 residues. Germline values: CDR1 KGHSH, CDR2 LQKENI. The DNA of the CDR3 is TGTGCCAGCTCACCACCGTTTTCTCTAGGGCGGGGGGCCCTAGATGAGCAGTTCTTC. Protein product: CASSPPFSLGRGALDEQFF.

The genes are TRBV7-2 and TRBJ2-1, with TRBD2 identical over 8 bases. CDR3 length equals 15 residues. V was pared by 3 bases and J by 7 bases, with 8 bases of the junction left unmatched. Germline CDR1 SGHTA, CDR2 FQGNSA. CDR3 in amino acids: CASSFLAGAWNEQFF. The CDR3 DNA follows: TGTGCCAGCAGCTTTCTAGCGGGTGCGTGGAATGAGCAGTTCTTC. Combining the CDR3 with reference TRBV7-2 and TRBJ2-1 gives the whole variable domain GAGVSQSPSNKVTEKGKDVELRCDPISGHTALYWYRQSLGQGLEFLIYFQGNSAPDKSGLPSDRFSAERTGGSVSTLTIQRTQQEDSAVYLCASSFLAGAWNEQFFGPGTRLTVL.

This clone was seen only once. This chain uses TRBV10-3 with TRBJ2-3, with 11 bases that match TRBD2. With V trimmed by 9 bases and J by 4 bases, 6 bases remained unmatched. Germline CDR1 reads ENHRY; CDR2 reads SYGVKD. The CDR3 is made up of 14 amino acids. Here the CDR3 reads CAIPTSGVADTQYF. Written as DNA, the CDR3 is TGTGCCATACCGACTAGCGGGGTGGCAGATACGCAGTATTTT.

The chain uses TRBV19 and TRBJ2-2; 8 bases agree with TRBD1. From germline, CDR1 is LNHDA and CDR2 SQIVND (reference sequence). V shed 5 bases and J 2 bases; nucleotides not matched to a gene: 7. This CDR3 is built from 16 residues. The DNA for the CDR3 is TGTGCCAGTAGTCGTCGACAGGGGCCCAACACCGGGGAGCTGTTTTTT. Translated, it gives CASSRRQGPNTGELFF. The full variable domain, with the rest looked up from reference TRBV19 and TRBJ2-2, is DGGITQSPKYLFRKEGQNVTLSCEQNLNHDAMYWYRQDPGQGLRLIYYSQIVNDFQKGDIAEGYSVSREKKESFPLTVTSAQKNPTAFYLCASSRRQGPNTGELFFGEGSRLTVL.

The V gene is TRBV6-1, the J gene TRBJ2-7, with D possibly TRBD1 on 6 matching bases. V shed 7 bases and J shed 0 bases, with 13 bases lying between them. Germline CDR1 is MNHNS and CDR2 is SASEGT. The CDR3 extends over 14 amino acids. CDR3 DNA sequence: TGTGCCAGCATTCGGGACATCAGCTCCTACGAGCAGTACTTC. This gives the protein CASIRDISSYEQYF.

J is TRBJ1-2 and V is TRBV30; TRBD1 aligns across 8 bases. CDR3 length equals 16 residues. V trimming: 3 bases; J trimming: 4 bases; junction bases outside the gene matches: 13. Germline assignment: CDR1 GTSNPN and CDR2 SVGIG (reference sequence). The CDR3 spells CAWSRQGYPSGYGYTF. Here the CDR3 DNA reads TGTGCCTGGAGCAGACAGGGGTACCCCTCCGGCTATGGCTACACCTTC. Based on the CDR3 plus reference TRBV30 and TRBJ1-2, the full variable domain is SQTIHQWPATLVQPVGSPLSLECTVEGTSNPNLYWYRQAAGRGLQLLFYSVGIGQISSEVPQNLSASRPQDRQFILSSKKLLLSDSGFYLCAWSRQGYPSGYGYTFGSGTRLTVV.

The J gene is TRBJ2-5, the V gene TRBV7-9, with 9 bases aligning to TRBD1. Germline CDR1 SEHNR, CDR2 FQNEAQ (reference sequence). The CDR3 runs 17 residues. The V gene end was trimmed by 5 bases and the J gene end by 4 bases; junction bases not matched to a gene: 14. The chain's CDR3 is CASSRQDRGIYRETQYF. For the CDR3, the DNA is TGTGCCAGCAGCCGCCAGGACAGGGGTATTTACCGAGAGACCCAGTACTTC.

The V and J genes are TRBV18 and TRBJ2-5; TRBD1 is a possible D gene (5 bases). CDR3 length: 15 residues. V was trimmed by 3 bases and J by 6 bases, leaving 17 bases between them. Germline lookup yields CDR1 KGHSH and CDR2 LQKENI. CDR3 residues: CASSPQGPVGQTQYF. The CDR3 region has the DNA TGTGCCAGCTCACCGCAGGGTCCCGTAGGGCAGACCCAGTACTTC.

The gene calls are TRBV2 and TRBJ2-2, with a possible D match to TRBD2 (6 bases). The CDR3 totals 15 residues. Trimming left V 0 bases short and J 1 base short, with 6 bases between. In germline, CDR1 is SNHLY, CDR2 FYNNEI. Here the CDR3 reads CASSEAGLNTGELFF. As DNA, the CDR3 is TGTGCCAGCAGTGAAGCGGGACTGAACACCGGGGAGCTGTTTTTT.

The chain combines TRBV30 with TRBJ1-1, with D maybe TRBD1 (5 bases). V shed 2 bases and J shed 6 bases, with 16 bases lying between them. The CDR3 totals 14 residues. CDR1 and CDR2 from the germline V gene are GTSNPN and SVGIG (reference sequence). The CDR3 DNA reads TGTGCCTGGAGTTTAAGCCCAGGGAATCCTGAAGCTTTCTTT. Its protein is CAWSLSPGNPEAFF.

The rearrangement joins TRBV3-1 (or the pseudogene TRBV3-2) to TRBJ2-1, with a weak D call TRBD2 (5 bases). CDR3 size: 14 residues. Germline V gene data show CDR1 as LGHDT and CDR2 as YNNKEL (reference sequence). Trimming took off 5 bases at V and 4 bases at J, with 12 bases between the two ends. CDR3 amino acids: CASSRGLQYNEQFF. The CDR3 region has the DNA TGTGCCAGCAGCAGAGGACTGCAGTACAATGAGCAGTTCTTC.

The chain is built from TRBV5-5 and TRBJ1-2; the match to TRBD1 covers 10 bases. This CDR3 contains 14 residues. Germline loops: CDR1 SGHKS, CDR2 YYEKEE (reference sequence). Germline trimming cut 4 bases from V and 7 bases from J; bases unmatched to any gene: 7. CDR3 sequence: CASSQPTGGIGYTF. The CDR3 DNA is TGTGCCAGCAGCCAACCGACAGGGGGCATTGGCTACACCTTC.

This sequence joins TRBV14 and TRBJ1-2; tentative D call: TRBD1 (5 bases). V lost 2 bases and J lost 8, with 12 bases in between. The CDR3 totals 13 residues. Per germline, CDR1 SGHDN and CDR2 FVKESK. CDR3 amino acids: CASSQRWGEGYTF. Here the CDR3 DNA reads TGTGCCAGCAGCCAAAGGTGGGGCGAAGGCTACACCTTC.

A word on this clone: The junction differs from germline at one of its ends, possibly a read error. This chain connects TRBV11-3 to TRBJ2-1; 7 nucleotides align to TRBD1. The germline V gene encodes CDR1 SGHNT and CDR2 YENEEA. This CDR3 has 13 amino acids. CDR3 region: CASSLDRVNEQFF. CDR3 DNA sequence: TGTGCCAGCAGCCTAGACAGGGTCAATGAGCAGTTCTTC. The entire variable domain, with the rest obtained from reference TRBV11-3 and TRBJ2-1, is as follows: EAGVVQSPRYKIIEKKQPVAFWCNPISGHNTLYWYLQNLGQGPELLIRYENEEAVDDSQLPKDRFSAERLKGVDSTLKIQPAELGDSAVYLCASSLDRVNEQFFGPGTRLTVL.

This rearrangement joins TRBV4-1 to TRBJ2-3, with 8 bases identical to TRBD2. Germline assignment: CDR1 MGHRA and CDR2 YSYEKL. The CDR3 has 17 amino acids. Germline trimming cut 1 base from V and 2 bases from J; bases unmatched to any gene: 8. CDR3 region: CASSQGSGATATDTQYF. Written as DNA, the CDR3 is TGCGCCAGCAGCCAAGGTAGCGGGGCCACAGCCACAGATACGCAGTATTTT.